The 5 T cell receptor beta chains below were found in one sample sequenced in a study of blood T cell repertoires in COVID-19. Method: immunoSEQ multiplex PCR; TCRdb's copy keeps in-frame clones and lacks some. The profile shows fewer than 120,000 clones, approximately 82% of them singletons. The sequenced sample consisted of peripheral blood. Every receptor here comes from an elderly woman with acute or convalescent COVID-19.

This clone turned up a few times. The CDR3 region is CATRDRIDQPQHF. CDR3 coding DNA: TGTGCCACCAGAGACAGGATAGATCAGCCCCAGCATTTT. The chain combines TRBV24-1 with TRBJ1-5; maybe TRBD1 (6 bases). This CDR3 is 13 amino acids long. V shed 7 bases and J shed 5 bases, with 11 bases lying between them. CDR1 and CDR2 (germline): KGHDR, SFDVKD.

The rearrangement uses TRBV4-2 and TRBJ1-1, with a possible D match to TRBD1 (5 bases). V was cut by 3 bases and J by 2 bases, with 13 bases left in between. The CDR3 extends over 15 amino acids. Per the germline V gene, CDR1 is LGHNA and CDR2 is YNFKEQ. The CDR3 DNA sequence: TGTGCCAGCAGCCAGGGTTCAACAGGAAACACTGAAGCTTTCTTT. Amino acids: CASSQGSTGNTEAFF.

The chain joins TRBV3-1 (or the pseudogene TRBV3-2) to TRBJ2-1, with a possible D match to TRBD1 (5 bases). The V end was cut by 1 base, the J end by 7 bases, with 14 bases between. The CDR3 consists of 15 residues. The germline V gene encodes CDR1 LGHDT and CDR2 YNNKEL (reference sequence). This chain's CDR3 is CASSQVFQYRNEQFF. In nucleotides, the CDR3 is TGTGCCAGCAGCCAAGTTTTCCAATACAGGAATGAGCAGTTCTTC.

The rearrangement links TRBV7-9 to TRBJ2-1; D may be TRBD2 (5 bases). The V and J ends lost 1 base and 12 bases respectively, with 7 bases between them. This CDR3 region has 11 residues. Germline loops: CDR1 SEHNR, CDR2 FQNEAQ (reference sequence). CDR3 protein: CASSLGGPQFF. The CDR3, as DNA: TGTGCCAGCAGCTTAGGAGGGCCGCAGTTCTTC.

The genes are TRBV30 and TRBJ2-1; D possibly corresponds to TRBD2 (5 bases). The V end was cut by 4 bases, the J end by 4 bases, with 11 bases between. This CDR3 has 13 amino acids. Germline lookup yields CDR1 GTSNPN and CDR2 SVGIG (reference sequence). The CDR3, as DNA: TGTGCCTGGACCAGCGGAGATTACAATGAGCAGTTCTTC. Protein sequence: CAWTSGDYNEQFF.